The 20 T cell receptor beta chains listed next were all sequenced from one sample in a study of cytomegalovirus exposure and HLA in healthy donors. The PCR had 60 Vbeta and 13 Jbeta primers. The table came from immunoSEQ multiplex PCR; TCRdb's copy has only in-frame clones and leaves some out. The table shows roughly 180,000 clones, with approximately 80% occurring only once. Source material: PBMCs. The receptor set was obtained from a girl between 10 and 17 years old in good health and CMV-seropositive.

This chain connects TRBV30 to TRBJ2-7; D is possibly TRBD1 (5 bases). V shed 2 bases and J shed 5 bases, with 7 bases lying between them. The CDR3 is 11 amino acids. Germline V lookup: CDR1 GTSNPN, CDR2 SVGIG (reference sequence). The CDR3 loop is CAWSSRDEQYF. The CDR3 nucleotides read TGTGCCTGGAGTAGCAGGGACGAGCAGTACTTC. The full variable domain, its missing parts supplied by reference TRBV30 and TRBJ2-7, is SQTIHQWPATLVQPVGSPLSLECTVEGTSNPNLYWYRQAAGRGLQLLFYSVGIGQISSEVPQNLSASRPQDRQFILSSKKLLLSDSGFYLCAWSSRDEQYFGPGTRLTVT.

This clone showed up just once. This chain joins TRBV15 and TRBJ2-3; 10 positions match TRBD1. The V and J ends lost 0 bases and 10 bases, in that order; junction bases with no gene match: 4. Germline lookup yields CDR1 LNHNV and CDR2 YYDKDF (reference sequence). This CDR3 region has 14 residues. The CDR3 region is CATSRDRGTGAQYF. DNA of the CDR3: TGTGCCACCAGCAGAGACCGGGGGACAGGGGCGCAGTATTTT.

This chain's CDR3 is CASSLLGGRTSGANVLTF. The CDR3 nucleotides are TGCGCCAGCAGCTTGCTGGGGGGGCGAACCTCTGGGGCCAACGTCCTGACTTTC. The V call is TRBV5-1, the J call TRBJ2-6; TRBD2 might be the D (7 bases). V dropped 1 base and J dropped 0 bases, with 14 bases sitting between them. This CDR3 is 18 amino acids long. The germline CDR1 and CDR2 sequences are SGHRS and YFSETQ.

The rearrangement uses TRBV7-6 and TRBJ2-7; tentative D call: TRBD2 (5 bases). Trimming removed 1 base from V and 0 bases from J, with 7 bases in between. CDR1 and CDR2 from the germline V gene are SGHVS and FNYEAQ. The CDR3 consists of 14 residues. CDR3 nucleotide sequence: TGTGCCAGCAGCTTAGGCGGGCGCTCCTACGAGCAGTACTTC. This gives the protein CASSLGGRSYEQYF.

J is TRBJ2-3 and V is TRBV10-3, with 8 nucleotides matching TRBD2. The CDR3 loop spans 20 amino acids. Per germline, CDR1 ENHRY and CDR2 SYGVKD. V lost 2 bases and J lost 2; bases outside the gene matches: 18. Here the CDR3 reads CAISEKRELRGGLYTDTQYF. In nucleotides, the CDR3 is TGTGCCATCAGTGAGAAGCGGGAGTTAAGAGGAGGTCTGTACACAGATACGCAGTATTTT.

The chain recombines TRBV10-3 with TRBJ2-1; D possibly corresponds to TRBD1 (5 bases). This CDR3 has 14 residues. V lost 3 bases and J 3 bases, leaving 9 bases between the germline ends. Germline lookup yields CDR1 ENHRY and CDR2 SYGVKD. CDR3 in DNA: TGTGCCATCAGTGACCTGACAGACTACAATGAGCAGTTCTTC. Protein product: CAISDLTDYNEQFF.

DNA of the CDR3: TGTGCCAGCAGCCCCCTCCCTGCGGGAGGACCCTACGAGCAGTACTTC. It translates to CASSPLPAGGPYEQYF. This chain connects TRBV7-7 to TRBJ2-7; 8 bases map to TRBD2. Losses at the gene ends were 5 bases for V and 2 bases for J; bases not matched to a gene: 11. This CDR3 is 16 amino acids long. Per germline, CDR1 SSHAT and CDR2 FNYEAQ (reference sequence).

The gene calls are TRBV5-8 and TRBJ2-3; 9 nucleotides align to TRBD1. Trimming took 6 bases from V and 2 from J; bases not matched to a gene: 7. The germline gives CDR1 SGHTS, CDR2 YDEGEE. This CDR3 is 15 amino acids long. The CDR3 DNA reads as TGTGCCAGCAAACCGGGACAGGGATTCACAGATACGCAGTATTTT. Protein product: CASKPGQGFTDTQYF.

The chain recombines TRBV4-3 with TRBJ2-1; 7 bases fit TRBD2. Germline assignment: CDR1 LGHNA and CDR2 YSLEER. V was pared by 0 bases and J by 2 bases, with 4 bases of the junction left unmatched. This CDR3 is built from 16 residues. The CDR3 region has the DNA TGCGCCAGCAGCCAAGAGGGGGGGATAGCCTACAATGAGCAGTTCTTC. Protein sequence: CASSQEGGIAYNEQFF.

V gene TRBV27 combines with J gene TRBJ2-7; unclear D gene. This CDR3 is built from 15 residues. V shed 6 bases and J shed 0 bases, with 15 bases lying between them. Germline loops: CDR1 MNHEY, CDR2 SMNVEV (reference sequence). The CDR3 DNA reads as TGTGCCAGCAGCCCCGGAGCTCACTACTCCTACGAGCAGTACTTC. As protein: CASSPGAHYSYEQYF.

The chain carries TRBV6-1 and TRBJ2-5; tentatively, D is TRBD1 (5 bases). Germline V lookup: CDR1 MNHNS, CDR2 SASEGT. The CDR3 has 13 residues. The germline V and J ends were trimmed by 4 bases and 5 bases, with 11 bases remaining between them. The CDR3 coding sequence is TGTGCCAGCAGTGCGACCAGGGTGGAGACCCAGTACTTC. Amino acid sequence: CASSATRVETQYF.

The chain's CDR3 is CASSQEIAGSGKDEQFF. CDR3 DNA sequence: TGCGCCAGCAGCCAAGAGATCGCGGGTAGCGGGAAGGATGAGCAGTTCTTC. The V call is TRBV4-3, the J call TRBJ2-1; TRBD2 aligns across 8 bases. CDR3 length equals 17 residues. With V trimmed by 0 bases and J by 8 bases, 12 bases remained unmatched. Germline CDR1 reads LGHNA; CDR2 reads YSLEER.

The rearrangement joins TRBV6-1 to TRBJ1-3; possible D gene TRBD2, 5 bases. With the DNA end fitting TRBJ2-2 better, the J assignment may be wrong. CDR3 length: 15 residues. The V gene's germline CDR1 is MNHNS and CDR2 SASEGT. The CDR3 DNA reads TGTGCCAGCATTCTGGAGGACGGGCAGGCCGGGGAGCTGTTTTTT. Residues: CASILEDGQAGELFF.

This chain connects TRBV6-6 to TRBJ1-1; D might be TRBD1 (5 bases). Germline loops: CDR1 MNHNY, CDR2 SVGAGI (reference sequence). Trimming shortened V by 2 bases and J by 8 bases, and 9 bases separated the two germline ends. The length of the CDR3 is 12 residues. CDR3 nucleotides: TGTGCCAGCAGTTACGGGCCAGGGGAAGCTTTCTTT. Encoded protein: CASSYGPGEAFF.

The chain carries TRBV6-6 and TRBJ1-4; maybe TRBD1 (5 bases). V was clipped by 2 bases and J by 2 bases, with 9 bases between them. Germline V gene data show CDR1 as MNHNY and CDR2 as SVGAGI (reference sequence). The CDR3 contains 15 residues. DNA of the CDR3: TGTGCCAGCAGTTACCGCGGGGGGACTAATGAAAAACTGTTTTTT. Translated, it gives CASSYRGGTNEKLFF.

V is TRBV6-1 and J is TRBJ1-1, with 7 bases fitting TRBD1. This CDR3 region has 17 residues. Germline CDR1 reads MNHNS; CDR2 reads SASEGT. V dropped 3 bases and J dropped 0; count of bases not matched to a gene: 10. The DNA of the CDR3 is TGTGCCAGCAGTGAGGGGAGAAGGGGGCGGATGAACACTGAAGCTTTCTTT. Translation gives CASSEGRRGRMNTEAFF.

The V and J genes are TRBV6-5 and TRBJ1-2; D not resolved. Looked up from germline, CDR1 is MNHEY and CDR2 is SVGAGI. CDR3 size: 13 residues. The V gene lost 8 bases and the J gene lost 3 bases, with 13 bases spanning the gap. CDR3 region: CASGEPRYYGYTF. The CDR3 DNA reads TGTGCCAGCGGAGAACCTCGGTACTATGGCTACACCTTC.

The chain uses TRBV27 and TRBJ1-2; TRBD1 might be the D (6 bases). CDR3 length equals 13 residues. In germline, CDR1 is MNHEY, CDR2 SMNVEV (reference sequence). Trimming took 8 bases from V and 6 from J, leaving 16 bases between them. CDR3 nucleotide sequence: TGTGCCAGCGCCACACAGGGACGGAATGGCTACACCTTC. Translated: CASATQGRNGYTF.

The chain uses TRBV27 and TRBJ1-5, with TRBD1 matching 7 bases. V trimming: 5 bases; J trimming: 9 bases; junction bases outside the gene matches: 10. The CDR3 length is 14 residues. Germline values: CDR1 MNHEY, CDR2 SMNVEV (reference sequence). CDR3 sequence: CASSPTQGLGPQHF. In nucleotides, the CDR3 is TGTGCCAGCAGTCCCACACAGGGGCTTGGGCCCCAGCATTTT.

The CDR3 nucleotides read TGTGCCAGCAGCTTGGGGTACATTAACTATGGCTACACCTTC. It codes for CASSLGYINYGYTF. The chain employs TRBV5-6 and TRBJ1-2; D is uncertain. CDR1 and CDR2 from the germline V gene are SGHDT and YYEEEE. The CDR3 contains 14 residues. V was shortened by 0 bases and J by 1 base, with 7 bases between the two germline ends.